This TCR beta chain was recorded in a study of T-cell reconstitution after alpha-beta-depleted transplantation in children (dated by TCRdb to 2016 to 2017). Concerning the study at large: Using TCR repertoire profiling, the study followed T-cell immune reconstitution in a quantitative way in children after TCRalphabeta/CD19-depleted allogeneic hematopoietic cell transplantation.

What the study reported, not specific to this receptor: Apparently early alphabetaT-cell count recovery about two months after transplant reportedly relied on only several hundred rapidly expanded clones derived from non-depleted graft cells. Hyperexpanded clone frequencies declined over subsequent months; after one year, T-cell counts and TCRbeta diversity were mostly attributed to newly produced T cells. In some patients, the high TCRbeta diversity seen at day 60 was put down to recipient T cells and intrathymic progenitors that had survived conditioning.

V is clipped by 0 bases and J by 2 bases, and the sequence between their germline boundaries is 13 bases long. The germline V gene (reference sequence) supplies CDR1 SGHKS and CDR2 YYEKEE. The cysteine opens and the phenylalanine closes a CDR3 of 16 amino acids. Solely the CDR3 DNA is kept, with 48 bases framed from the first base. The label giving this sample's treatment or condition can be read as: allogeneic hematopoietic cell transplantation with graft depleted of TCRalphabeta T cells and CD19 B cells. The transplant recipients were children given TCRalphabeta/CD19-depleted allogeneic hematopoietic cell grafts. Concerning this clonotype itself: What antigen it recognizes has not been identified. No base quality values were provided; no much bigger clone lies one nucleotide off.

The library came from PCR. Reads for this sample came from an Illumina HiSeq 2500. To normalize quantification of the TCRbeta repertoire, the TCR libraries were built with molecular barcoding that relied on unique molecular identifiers. Starting from the raw public reads, TCRdb applied fastp trimming at Q25, assembled clones with MiXCR and retained in-frame beta chains. Rows are unified per CDR3 protein, each entry keeping the most common DNA and genes. This sample has around 500,000 distinct CDR3 sequences in its table, and approximately 22% of those were observed once. The biggest ten clones account for 13% to 15% of the sample.

The sample in question was PBMCs, mostly from graft donor cells, obtained 360 days after TCRalphabeta/CD19-depleted stem cell transplant. This TCR came from a boy less than two years old who had a stem cell transplant for acute myeloid leukemia, so the T cells may come from the graft donor. Recombination joined TRBV5-5 with TRBJ2-3, with an unclear D gene assignment. The nucleotide sequence reads as follows: TGTGCCAGCAGCTTGGGTACCAGCTCCTTCACAGATACGCAGTATTTT. It specifies CASSLGTSSFTDTQYF. When the CDR3 is completed using the reference TRBV5-5 and TRBJ2-3 genes on either side, the full variable domain is DAGVTQSPTHLIKTRGQQVTLRCSPISGHKSVSWYQQVLGQGPQFIFQYYEKEERGRGNFPDRFSARQFPNYSSELNVNALLLGDSALYLCASSLGTSSFTDTQYFGPGTRLTVL.